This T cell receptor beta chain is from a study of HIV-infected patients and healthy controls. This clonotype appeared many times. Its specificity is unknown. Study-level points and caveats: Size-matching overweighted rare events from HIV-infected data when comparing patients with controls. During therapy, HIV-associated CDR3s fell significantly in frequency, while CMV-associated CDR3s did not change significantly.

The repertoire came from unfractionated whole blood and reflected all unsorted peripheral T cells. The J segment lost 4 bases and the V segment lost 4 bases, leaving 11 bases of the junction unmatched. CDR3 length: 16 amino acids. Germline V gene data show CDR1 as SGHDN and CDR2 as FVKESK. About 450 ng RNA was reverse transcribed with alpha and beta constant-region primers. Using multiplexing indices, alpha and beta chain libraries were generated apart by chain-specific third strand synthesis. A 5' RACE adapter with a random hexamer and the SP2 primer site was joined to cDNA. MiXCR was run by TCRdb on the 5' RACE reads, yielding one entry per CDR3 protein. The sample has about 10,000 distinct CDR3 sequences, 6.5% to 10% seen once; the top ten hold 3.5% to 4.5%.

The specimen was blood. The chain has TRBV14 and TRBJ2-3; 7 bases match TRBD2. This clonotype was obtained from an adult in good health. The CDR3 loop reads CASSRGLRVSADTQYF. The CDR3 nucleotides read TGTGCCAGCAGCCGGGGACTACGAGTTTCTGCAGATACGCAGTATTTT.